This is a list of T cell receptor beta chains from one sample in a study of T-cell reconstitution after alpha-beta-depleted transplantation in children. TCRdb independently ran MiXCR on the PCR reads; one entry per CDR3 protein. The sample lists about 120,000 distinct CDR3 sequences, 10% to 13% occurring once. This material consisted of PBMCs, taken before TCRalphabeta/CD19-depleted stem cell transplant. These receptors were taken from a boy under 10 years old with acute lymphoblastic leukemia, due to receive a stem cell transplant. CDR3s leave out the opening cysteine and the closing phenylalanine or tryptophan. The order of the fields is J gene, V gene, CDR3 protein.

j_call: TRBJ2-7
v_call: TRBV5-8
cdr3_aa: ASSLVILSGISYEQY

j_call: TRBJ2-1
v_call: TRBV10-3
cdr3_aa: AISSGGLVSNEQF

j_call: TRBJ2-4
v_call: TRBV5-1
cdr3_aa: ASAPGGQGNIQY

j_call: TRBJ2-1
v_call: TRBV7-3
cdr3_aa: ASSLRDGYNEQF

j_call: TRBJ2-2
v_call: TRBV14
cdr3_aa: ASTPARGGELF

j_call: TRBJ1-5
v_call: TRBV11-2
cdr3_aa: ASSLSGFSNQPQH

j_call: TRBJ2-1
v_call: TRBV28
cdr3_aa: ASSFVSSGSSLFNNEQF

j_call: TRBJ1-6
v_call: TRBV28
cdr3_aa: ASRPRDRLNSPLH

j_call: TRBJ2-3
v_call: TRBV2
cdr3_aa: ASSEQGGDTQY

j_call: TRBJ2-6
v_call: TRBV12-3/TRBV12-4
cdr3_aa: ASSTGQELYSGANVLT

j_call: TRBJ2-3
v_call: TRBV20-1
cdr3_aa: SASAGSWVDTQY

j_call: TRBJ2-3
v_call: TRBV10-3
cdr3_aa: AIKSAGGTDTQY

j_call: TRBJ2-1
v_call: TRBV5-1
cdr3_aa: ASSGLAGSNEQF

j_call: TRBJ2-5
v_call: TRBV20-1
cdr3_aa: SARESSGRYQETQY

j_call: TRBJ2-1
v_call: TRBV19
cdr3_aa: ASSIDGSEQF

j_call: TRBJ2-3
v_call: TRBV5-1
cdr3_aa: ASSPGQREGRNTQY